The next 14 T cell receptor beta chains were all read from a single sample in a study of blood T cell repertoires in COVID-19. Some clones are missing from TCRdb's copy, which holds only in-frame ones; the method was immunoSEQ multiplex PCR. Among around 170,000 clones listed, about 90% were seen once. The sequenced sample was peripheral blood. The source is a woman in her sixties or seventies with acute or convalescent COVID-19.

This clone is a singleton in its sample. The chain recombines TRBV15 with TRBJ1-3; D is unresolved. The CDR3 length is 19 residues. Trimming took off 0 bases at V and 4 bases at J, with 22 bases between the two ends. Per the germline V gene, CDR1 is LNHNV and CDR2 is YYDKDF (reference sequence). The CDR3 coding sequence is TGTGCCACCAGCAGAGATCTGGAAGGTCCGGGTAGACTAGGAAACACCATATATTTT. It yields the protein CATSRDLEGPGRLGNTIYF.

This sequence joins TRBV29-1 and TRBJ2-7; 8 nucleotides line up with TRBD2. The J segment lost 4 bases and the V segment lost 2 bases, leaving 7 bases of the junction unmatched. The germline CDR1 and CDR2 sequences are SQVTM and ANQGSEA. This CDR3 is 14 amino acids long. CDR3 DNA sequence: TGCAGCGTTGAATCGGCGGGAGGTGTGTACGAGCAGTACTTC. Translation: CSVESAGGVYEQYF.

The chain carries TRBV5-6 and TRBJ2-7; no reliable D call. The V gene lost 2 bases and the J gene lost 3 bases, with 6 bases spanning the gap. Germline assignment: CDR1 SGHDT and CDR2 YYEEEE. This CDR3 has 12 amino acids. CDR3 loop: CASSLISYEQYF. The CDR3 DNA reads TGTGCCAGCAGCTTAATTAGCTACGAGCAGTACTTC. The variable domain in full, with the rest retrieved from reference TRBV5-6 and TRBJ2-7, is DAGVTQSPTHLIKTRGQQVTLRCSPKSGHDTVSWYQQALGQGPQFIFQYYEEEERQRGNFPDRFSGHQFPNYSSELNVNALLLGDSALYLCASSLISYEQYFGPGTRLTVT.

The chain uses TRBV7-2 and TRBJ1-3; D remains unclear. V lost 1 base, J lost 0 bases, and 7 bases lay in between. The germline CDR1 and CDR2 sequences are SGHTA and FQGNSA. This CDR3 contains 15 residues. CDR3 sequence (DNA): TGTGCCAGCAGCTTAGTTGCGAACTCTGGAAACACCATATATTTT. Protein: CASSLVANSGNTIYF.

This chain uses TRBV5-8 with TRBJ1-4, with TRBD1 as a possible D gene (6 bases). With 5 bases removed from V and 6 bases from J, the gap between germline ends came to 20 bases. Germline V gives CDR1 SGHTS, CDR2 YDEGEE. The CDR3 consists of 16 residues. The DNA for the CDR3 is TGTGCCAGCAGACGAGGGACACACCATGGGTATGAAAAACTGTTTTTT. Residues: CASRRGTHHGYEKLFF.

CDR3 sequence (DNA): TGTGCCAGCAGCTTAGAGGGGGACCATACAGTTGCCTACGAGCAGTACTTC. It translates to CASSLEGDHTVAYEQYF. The chain recombines TRBV7-9 with TRBJ2-7; D is perhaps TRBD1 (6 bases). Germline-derived CDR1 and CDR2 are SEHNR and FQNEAQ (reference sequence). V lost 1 base to trimming and J lost 2 bases, with 18 bases between them. CDR3 length: 17 amino acids.

This chain joins TRBV6-6 and TRBJ1-3, with 8 bases identical to TRBD1. The CDR3 runs 13 residues. CDR1 MNHNY and CDR2 SVGAGI come from the germline V gene (reference sequence). The ends lost 8 bases at V and 3 bases at J; junction bases unmatched: 3. This CDR3 is CASGQGVGNTIYF. CDR3 bases: TGTGCCAGCGGACAGGGAGTTGGAAACACCATATATTTT.

J is TRBJ2-2 and V is TRBV18; D gene ambiguous. This CDR3 contains 15 residues. Germline V gives CDR1 KGHSH, CDR2 LQKENI. Trimming removed 5 bases at V and 3 bases at J, with 13 bases between. CDR3 DNA: TGTGCCAGCTCATATAGCTCCTGGGACACCGGGGAGCTGTTTTTT. Encoded protein: CASSYSSWDTGELFF.

The rearrangement uses TRBV9 and TRBJ1-1; D is possibly TRBD1 (6 bases). CDR1 is SGDLS, CDR2 YYNGEE, per germline. The CDR3 runs 14 residues. Trimming removed 4 bases at V and 4 bases at J, with 14 bases between. CDR3 nucleotide sequence: TGTGCCAGCAGCCCGCAACAGGGTAGCACTGAAGCTTTCTTT. Protein product: CASSPQQGSTEAFF.

The gene calls are TRBV30 and TRBJ2-1; 8 bases are shared with TRBD1. J gave up 6 bases and V 3 bases, and 7 bases lay outside the gene matches. CDR3 size: 14 residues. CDR1 is GTSNPN, CDR2 SVGIG, per germline (reference sequence). DNA for the CDR3: TGTGCCTGGAGAGGTCAGGGGGCCTTCAATGAGCAGTTCTTC. Residues: CAWRGQGAFNEQFF.

This chain links TRBV7-2 with TRBJ1-1; unclear D gene. The V gene's germline CDR1 is SGHTA and CDR2 FQGNSA. Deletions cut 4 bases from V and 0 bases from J, with 9 bases between. The CDR3 sequence is 14 residues long. The chain's CDR3 is CASSWNSLNTEAFF. CDR3 bases: TGTGCCAGCAGCTGGAACAGTCTGAACACTGAAGCTTTCTTT. Looking up the rest from reference TRBV7-2 and TRBJ1-1 gives the full variable domain: GAGVSQSPSNKVTEKGKDVELRCDPISGHTALYWYRQSLGQGLEFLIYFQGNSAPDKSGLPSDRFSAERTGGSVSTLTIQRTQQEDSAVYLCASSWNSLNTEAFFGQGTRLTVV.

J is TRBJ1-1 and V is TRBV5-1; D not resolved. CDR1 is SGHRS, CDR2 YFSETQ, per germline. The length of the CDR3 is 16 residues. The V end lost 4 bases, the J end lost 10 bases, and 26 bases lay between the germline ends. CDR3 sequence (DNA): TGCGCCAGCAGCCTGTACGTCTACGGTACTGAGAGTTCAGCTTTCTTT. It translates to CASSLYVYGTESSAFF.

This clone was recorded once. This chain uses TRBV9 with TRBJ1-2; D not resolved. Per the germline V gene, CDR1 is SGDLS and CDR2 is YYNGEE. The V end was cut by 0 bases, the J end by 5 bases, with 11 bases between. This CDR3 region has 14 residues. CDR3: CASSVARGDYGYTF. The CDR3 nucleotides read TGTGCCAGCAGCGTAGCTCGCGGGGATTATGGCTACACCTTC.

The chain is built from TRBV2 and TRBJ1-3, with a weak D call TRBD1 (6 bases). Germline CDR1 and CDR2: SNHLY and FYNNEI. CDR3 length equals 14 residues. Between the trimmed V and J ends, which lost 7 bases and 4 bases, there was a span of 14 bases. The CDR3 region has the DNA TGTGCCAGCACCAACAGGGTGGCGGGAAACACCATATATTTT. Residues: CASTNRVAGNTIYF.